The 24 T cell receptor beta chains presented below share a single source sample, sequenced in a study of CD8+CD57+ T cells in acquired aplastic anemia. All sequencing subjects had displayed CD8+CD57+ cell expansion on flow cytometry. Researchers used genomic DNA as the template to profile TCR beta VDJ and CDR3. TCRdb recomputed calls from the reads with MiXCR, one row per CDR3 protein. Seen here are 150,000 to 200,000 distinct CDR3 sequences, 40% to 50% observed once, and the top ten hold around 3%. The specimen sequenced was sorted CD4+, CD8+, or CD8+CD57+ T cells (not recorded which) from PBMCs. Receptors were obtained from a human donor with aplastic anemia.

This clonotype has at least ten counts. The rearrangement links TRBV11-1 to TRBJ1-1; perhaps TRBD1 as D (6 bases). Germline V gene lookup returns CDR1 SGHAT and CDR2 FQDESV (reference sequence). The CDR3 has 15 residues. Trimming stripped 2 bases from V and 1 base from J, with 11 bases between. The CDR3 is CASSLLPGANTEAFF. The DNA for the CDR3 is TGTGCCAGCAGCTTACTCCCAGGGGCGAACACTGAAGCTTTCTTT.

Worth noting for this clonotype: A much larger clone lies one base from this, so it may be a read error. This rearrangement joins TRBV5-1 to TRBJ2-3, with 12 bases identical to TRBD1. Looked up from germline, CDR1 is SGHRS and CDR2 is YFSETQ. V lost 4 bases to trimming and J lost 3 bases; unmatched junction nucleotides: 6. The CDR3 totals 16 residues. CDR3 region: CASSPGQGAPTDTQYF. In DNA form, the CDR3 reads TGCGCCAGCAGCCCGGGACAGGGGGCACCGACAGATACGCAGTATTTT.

DNA for the CDR3: TGTGCCAGCAGCTTAGCTGGCGTAGCGGGAGGACTAGCGACCTACGAGCAGTACTTC. Its translation: CASSLAGVAGGLATYEQYF. The chain joins TRBV7-2 to TRBJ2-7; 10 positions match TRBD2. The V and J ends lost 0 bases and 2 bases, in that order; junction bases with no gene match: 13. The CDR3 length is 19 residues. Germline V gives CDR1 SGHTA, CDR2 FQGNSA.

The genes are TRBV28 and TRBJ2-4; weak D call: TRBD1 (5 bases). The length of the CDR3 is 13 residues. Germline CDR1 and CDR2: MDHEN and SYDVKM. Trimming shortened V by 4 bases and J by 8 bases, and 12 bases separated the two germline ends. This CDR3 is CASSSPTVDIQYF. CDR3 DNA: TGTGCCAGCAGTTCCCCGACAGTGGACATTCAGTACTTC.

This clonotype came up many times. CDR3 sequence reads: CASSLNVFGGTHTDTQYF. In DNA, the CDR3 is TGTGCCAGCAGCTTAAATGTTTTCGGGGGGACCCACACAGATACGCAGTATTTT. J is TRBJ2-3 and V is TRBV7-3, with 7 bases identical to TRBD2. Germline V gene data show CDR1 as SGHTA and CDR2 as FQGTGA. This CDR3 spans 18 amino acids. V was pared by 1 base and J by 2 bases, with 12 bases of the junction left unmatched.

The V gene is TRBV10-3, the J gene TRBJ1-5, with D uncertain. Looked up from germline, CDR1 is ENHRY and CDR2 is SYGVKD. This CDR3 region has 13 residues. With 9 bases removed from V and 5 bases from J, the gap between germline ends came to 14 bases. The CDR3 bases are TGTGCCATAGGCTTTGCCCAGGATCAGCCCCAGCATTTT. Translating it yields CAIGFAQDQPQHF.

The rearrangement links TRBV7-9 to TRBJ1-2; D is unresolved. V was trimmed by 2 bases and J by 3 bases, leaving 7 bases between them. The CDR3 contains 13 residues. The germline CDR1 and CDR2 sequences are SEHNR and FQNEAQ (reference sequence). This chain's CDR3 is CASSLMGDYGYTF. CDR3 nucleotide sequence: TGTGCCAGCAGCTTAATGGGAGACTATGGCTACACCTTC.

V is TRBV6-5 and J is TRBJ2-7; 11 positions match TRBD2. The end of the DNA fits TRBJ2-1 better, so the J call may be wrong. Germline-derived CDR1 and CDR2 are MNHEY and SVGAGI. This CDR3 has 16 amino acids. The CDR3 DNA reads as TGTGCCAGCAGTTACCTTGCCGGGACTAGCGGCAATGAGCAGTTCTTC. Its translation: CASSYLAGTSGNEQFF.

The chain joins TRBV25-1 to TRBJ2-3; a weak D match, TRBD2 (6 bases). Germline V CDR1 and CDR2: MGHDK, SYGVNS. Trimming took 8 bases from V and 0 from J, leaving 24 bases between them. CDR3 length: 18 residues. For the CDR3, the DNA is TGTGCCAGCCTCGGGACTCTGGGGACTGGTGCTAGCACAGATACGCAGTATTTT. This translates into CASLGTLGTGASTDTQYF.

On this clonotype itself: This clone may be a read error of a much larger clone one base away. No conserved phenylalanine or tryptophan ends this CDR3, so it is likely a read error. The chain's CDR3 is CSARDRRDPNTEAFS. The CDR3 bases are TGCAGTGCTAGAGACCGACGGGACCCGAACACTGAAGCTTTCTCT. The rearrangement joins TRBV20-1 to TRBJ1-1; tentative D call: TRBD1 (5 bases). The CDR3 has 15 amino acids. V gave up 0 bases and J gave up 1 base, with 12 bases separating them. Germline V gives CDR1 DFQATT, CDR2 SNEGSKA (reference sequence).

The chain carries TRBV10-3 and TRBJ2-3; TRBD2 matches 7 bases. Losses at the gene ends were 6 bases for V and 2 bases for J; bases not matched to a gene: 5. CDR3 length: 14 amino acids. The germline CDR1 and CDR2 sequences are ENHRY and SYGVKD. The CDR3 spells CAIRGAGPTDTQYF. The CDR3 DNA follows: TGTGCCATCAGAGGAGCGGGGCCCACAGATACGCAGTATTTT.

This clonotype has a count of ten or more. The chain carries TRBV11-2 and TRBJ2-7; D is undetermined. V was clipped by 2 bases and J by 0 bases, with 14 bases between them. The CDR3 is 16 residues long. From germline, CDR1 is SGHAT and CDR2 FQNNGV. This CDR3 reads CASSLLRGRSSYEQYF. CDR3 DNA: TGTGCCAGCAGCTTACTTCGCGGAAGATCCTCCTACGAGCAGTACTTC.

V and J are TRBV29-1 and TRBJ1-4; TRBD1 is a possible D gene (5 bases). The CDR3 contains 12 residues. V shed 4 bases and J shed 7 bases, with 10 bases lying between them. Germline loops: CDR1 SQVTM, CDR2 ANQGSEA. The DNA of the CDR3 is TGCAGCGTTGGCAGGGTTGGTGAAAAACTGTTTTTT. Protein sequence: CSVGRVGEKLFF.

This clonotype was recorded many times. This chain uses TRBV20-1 with TRBJ2-4, with 8 bases aligning to TRBD2. The CDR3 totals 14 residues. Germline V gene sequence: CDR1 DFQATT, CDR2 SNEGSKA (reference sequence). With V trimmed by 5 bases and J by 8 bases, 11 bases remained unmatched. Here the CDR3 reads CSAVGREGRYIQYF. The CDR3 nucleotides read TGCAGTGCTGTCGGTCGGGAGGGCCGTTACATTCAGTACTTC.

This clonotype was detected many times. This chain links TRBV7-9 with TRBJ2-3; 7 nucleotides agree with TRBD1. This CDR3 is built from 16 residues. Trimming cost V 5 bases and J 5 bases; bases outside gene matches: 13. The V gene's germline CDR1 is SEHNR and CDR2 FQNEAQ (reference sequence). For the CDR3, the DNA is TGTGCCAGCAGCACGACAGGGTACGTCATAGGAGATACGCAGTATTTT. Its translation is CASSTTGYVIGDTQYF.

This clonotype appeared many times. This rearrangement joins TRBV9 to TRBJ2-7; D perhaps matches TRBD1 (6 bases). Germline V CDR1 and CDR2: SGDLS, YYNGEE. The germline V and J ends were trimmed by 0 bases and 2 bases, with 12 bases remaining between them. This CDR3 spans 15 amino acids. This CDR3 reads CASSVGYQGTYEQYF. Here the CDR3 DNA reads TGTGCCAGCAGCGTAGGGTATCAGGGGACCTACGAGCAGTACTTC. The variable domain in full, completed from reference TRBV9 and TRBJ2-7, reads DSGVTQTPKHLITATGQRVTLRCSPRSGDLSVYWYQQSLDQGLQFLIQYYNGEERAKGNILERFSAQQFPDLHSELNLSSLELGDSALYFCASSVGYQGTYEQYFGPGTRLTVT.

As for this clonotype: A much larger clone lies one base from this, so it may be a read error. The chain couples TRBV11-1 to TRBJ2-3, with TRBD2 as a possible D gene (6 bases). The CDR3 extends over 19 amino acids. In germline, CDR1 is SGHAT, CDR2 FQDESV (reference sequence). Trimming left V 1 base short and J 6 bases short, with 26 bases between. CDR3 DNA sequence: TGTGCCAGCAGCTTAGTCCCCCGCCTCCGAGCGGGTAGTTTCGATACGCAGTATTTT. Its protein product is CASSLVPRLRAGSFDTQYF.

This chain joins TRBV5-1 and TRBJ2-1; perhaps TRBD1 as D (6 bases). The germline CDR1 and CDR2 sequences are SGHRS and YFSETQ. V was shortened by 2 bases and J by 11 bases, with 23 bases between the two germline ends. This CDR3 comprises 16 residues. CDR3 sequence: CASSFSMGFQQGKQFF. CDR3 nucleotide sequence: TGCGCCAGCAGCTTTTCAATGGGATTTCAACAGGGTAAGCAGTTCTTC.

Many counts were recorded for this clonotype. The chain carries TRBV19 and TRBJ2-3; the match to TRBD2 covers 7 bases. Germline V gene sequence: CDR1 LNHDA, CDR2 SQIVND (reference sequence). The CDR3 consists of 14 residues. V was clipped by 5 bases and J by 2 bases; unmatched bases: 4. The CDR3 region is CASSPSGDTDTQYF. Written as DNA, the CDR3 is TGTGCCAGTAGTCCCAGCGGGGACACAGATACGCAGTATTTT.

In its sample, this clonotype was seen many times. The chain recombines TRBV7-2 with TRBJ1-5; D is uncertain. With 2 bases removed from V and 4 bases from J, the gap between germline ends came to 9 bases. From germline, CDR1 is SGHTA and CDR2 FQGNSA. CDR3 size: 14 residues. Written as DNA, the CDR3 is TGTGCCAGCAGCTTAAAGTCAGGTAATCAGCCCCAGCATTTT. Amino acid sequence: CASSLKSGNQPQHF.

This clonotype has ten or more counts. In nucleotides, the CDR3 is TGTGCCAGCAGTTACAGGGGGACTCGCTCTGGAAACACCATATATTTT. Amino acids: CASSYRGTRSGNTIYF. The gene calls are TRBV12-3 or TRBV12-4 and TRBJ1-3, with 8 nucleotides matching TRBD1. The CDR3 has 16 residues. The J segment lost 0 bases and the V segment lost 4 bases, leaving 5 bases of the junction unmatched.

Remarks on this clonotype: This may come from a read error, since a much larger clone is one base off. The genes are TRBV25-1 and TRBJ2-2, with 9 bases identical to TRBD1. Germline CDR1 and CDR2: MGHDK and SYGVNS. This CDR3 is built from 15 residues. CDR3 coding DNA: TGTGCCAGCAAACCCGGGACAGGGAACACCGGGGAGCTGTCTTTT. Translation gives CASKPGTGNTGELSF.

This clonotype showed up many times. The chain uses TRBV6-1 and TRBJ1-2; D possibly corresponds to TRBD1 (5 bases). This CDR3 has 16 residues. Per the germline V gene, CDR1 is MNHNS and CDR2 is SASEGT. V lost 6 bases, J lost 4 bases, and 21 bases lay in between. The DNA of the CDR3 is TGTGCCAGCAGGCCTGCGGGGCAGGGACGGTTCTATGGCTACACCTTC. Amino acids: CASRPAGQGRFYGYTF.

This chain joins TRBV7-2 and TRBJ2-5, with 12 bases identical to TRBD2. This CDR3 region has 14 residues. With 5 bases clipped from V and 4 bases from J, the junction kept 2 bases outside the gene matches. Germline V gives CDR1 SGHTA, CDR2 FQGNSA. The CDR3 DNA is TGTGCCAGCAGCCGGACTAGCGGGACAGAGACCCAGTACTTC. Amino acids: CASSRTSGTETQYF. Combining the CDR3 with reference TRBV7-2 and TRBJ2-5 gives the whole variable domain GAGVSQSPSNKVTEKGKDVELRCDPISGHTALYWYRQSLGQGLEFLIYFQGNSAPDKSGLPSDRFSAERTGGSVSTLTIQRTQQEDSAVYLCASSRTSGTETQYFGPGTRLLVL.